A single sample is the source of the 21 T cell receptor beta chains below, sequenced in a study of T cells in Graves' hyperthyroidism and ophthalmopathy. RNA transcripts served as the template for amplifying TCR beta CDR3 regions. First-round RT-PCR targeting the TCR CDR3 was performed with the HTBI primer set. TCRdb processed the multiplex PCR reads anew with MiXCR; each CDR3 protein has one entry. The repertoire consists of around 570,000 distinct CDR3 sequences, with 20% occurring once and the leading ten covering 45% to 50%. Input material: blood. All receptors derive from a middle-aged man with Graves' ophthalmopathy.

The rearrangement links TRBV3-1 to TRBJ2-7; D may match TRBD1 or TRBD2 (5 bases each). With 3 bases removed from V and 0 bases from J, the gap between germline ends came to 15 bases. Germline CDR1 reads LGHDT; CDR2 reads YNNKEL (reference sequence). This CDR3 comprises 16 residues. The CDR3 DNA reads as TGTGCCAGCAGCCAGAGGGGCCGCGCGAACTCCTACGAGCAGTACTTC. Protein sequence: CASSQRGRANSYEQYF.

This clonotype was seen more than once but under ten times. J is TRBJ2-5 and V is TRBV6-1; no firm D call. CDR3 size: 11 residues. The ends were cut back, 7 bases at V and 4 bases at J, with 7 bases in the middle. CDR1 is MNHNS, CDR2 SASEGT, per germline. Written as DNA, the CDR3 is TGTGCCAGCAATAAAAGAGAGACCCAGTACTTC. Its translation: CASNKRETQYF.

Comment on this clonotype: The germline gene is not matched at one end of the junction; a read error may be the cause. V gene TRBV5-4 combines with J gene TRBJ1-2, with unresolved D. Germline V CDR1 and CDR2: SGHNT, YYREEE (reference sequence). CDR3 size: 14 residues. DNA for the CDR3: TGTGCCAGCAGGGCTGGCGGGCTGAACTATAGCTACACCTTC. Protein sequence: CASRAGGLNYSYTF.

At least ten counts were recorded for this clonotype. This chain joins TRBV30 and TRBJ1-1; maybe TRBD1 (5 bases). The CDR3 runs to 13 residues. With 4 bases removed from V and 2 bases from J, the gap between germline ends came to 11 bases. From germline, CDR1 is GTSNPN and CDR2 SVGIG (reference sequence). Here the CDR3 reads CAWTRGVNTEAFF. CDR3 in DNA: TGTGCCTGGACCCGGGGGGTAAACACTGAAGCTTTCTTT.

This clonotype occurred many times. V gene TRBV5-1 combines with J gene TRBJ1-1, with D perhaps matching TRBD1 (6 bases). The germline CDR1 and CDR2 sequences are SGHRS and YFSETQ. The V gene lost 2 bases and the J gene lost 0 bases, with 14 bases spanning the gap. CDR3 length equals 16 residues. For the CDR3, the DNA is TGCGCCAGCAGCTTAGGACAGCGAGTTATGAACACTGAAGCTTTCTTT. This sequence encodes CASSLGQRVMNTEAFF.

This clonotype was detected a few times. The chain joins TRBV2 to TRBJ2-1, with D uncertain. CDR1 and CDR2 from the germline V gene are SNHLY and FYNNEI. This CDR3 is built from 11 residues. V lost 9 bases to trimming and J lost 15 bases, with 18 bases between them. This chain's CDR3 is CASYSPNSWFF. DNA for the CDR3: TGTGCCAGTTACTCACCCAACTCGTGGTTCTTC.

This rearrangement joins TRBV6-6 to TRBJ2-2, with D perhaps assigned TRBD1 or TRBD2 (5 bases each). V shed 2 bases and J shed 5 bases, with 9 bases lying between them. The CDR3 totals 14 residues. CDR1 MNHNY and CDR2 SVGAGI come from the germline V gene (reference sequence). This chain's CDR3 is CASSYGTVTGELFF. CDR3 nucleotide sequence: TGTGCCAGCAGTTACGGGACGGTTACCGGGGAGCTGTTTTTT.

CDR3 sequence: CASSLGWDRPLYGYTF. The CDR3 DNA reads as TGTGCCAGCAGCTTGGGGTGGGACAGACCTCTCTATGGCTACACCTTC. The chain joins TRBV5-4 to TRBJ1-2; TRBD1 matches 7 bases. J was trimmed by 4 bases and V by 0 bases; bases with no gene match: 9. Germline-derived CDR1 and CDR2 are SGHNT and YYREEE (reference sequence). CDR3 length equals 16 residues.

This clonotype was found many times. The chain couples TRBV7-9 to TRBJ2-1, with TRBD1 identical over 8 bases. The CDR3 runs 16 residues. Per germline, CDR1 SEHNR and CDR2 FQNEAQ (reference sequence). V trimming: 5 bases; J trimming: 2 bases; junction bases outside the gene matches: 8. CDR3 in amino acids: CASSPTGELTYNEQFF. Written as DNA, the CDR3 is TGTGCCAGCAGCCCGACAGGGGAACTAACCTACAATGAGCAGTTCTTC.

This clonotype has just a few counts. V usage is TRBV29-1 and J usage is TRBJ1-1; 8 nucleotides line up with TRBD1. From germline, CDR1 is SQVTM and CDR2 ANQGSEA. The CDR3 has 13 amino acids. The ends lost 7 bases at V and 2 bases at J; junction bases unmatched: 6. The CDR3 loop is CSATGAVNTEAFF. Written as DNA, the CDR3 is TGCAGCGCGACAGGGGCCGTTAACACTGAAGCTTTCTTT.

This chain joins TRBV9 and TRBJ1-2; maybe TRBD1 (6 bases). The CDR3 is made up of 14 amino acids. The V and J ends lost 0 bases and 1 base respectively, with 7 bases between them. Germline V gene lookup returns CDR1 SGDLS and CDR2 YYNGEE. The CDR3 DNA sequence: TGTGCCAGCAGCGTAGTGGACAGTAACTATGGCTACACCTTC. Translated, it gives CASSVVDSNYGYTF.

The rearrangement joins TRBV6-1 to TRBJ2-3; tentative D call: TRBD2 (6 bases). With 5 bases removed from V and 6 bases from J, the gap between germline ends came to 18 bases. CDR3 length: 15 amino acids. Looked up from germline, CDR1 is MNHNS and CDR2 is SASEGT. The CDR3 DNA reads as TGTGCCAGCAGTATCGTCCCGGGGGAAACGGATACGCAGTATTTT. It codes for CASSIVPGETDTQYF.

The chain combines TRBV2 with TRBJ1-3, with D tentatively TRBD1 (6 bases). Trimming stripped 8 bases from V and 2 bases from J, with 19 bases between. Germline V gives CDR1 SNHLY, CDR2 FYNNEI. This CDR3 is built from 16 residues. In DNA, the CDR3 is TGTGCCAGCGCATACGTACAGGGTGGAGCTGGAAACACCATATATTTT. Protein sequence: CASAYVQGGAGNTIYF.

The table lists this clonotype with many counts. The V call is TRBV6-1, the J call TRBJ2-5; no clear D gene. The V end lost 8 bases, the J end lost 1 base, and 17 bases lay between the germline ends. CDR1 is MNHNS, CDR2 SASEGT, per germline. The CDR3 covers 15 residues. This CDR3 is CASGTPLTVQETQYF. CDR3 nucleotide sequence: TGTGCCAGCGGCACGCCTCTGACGGTCCAAGAGACCCAGTACTTC.

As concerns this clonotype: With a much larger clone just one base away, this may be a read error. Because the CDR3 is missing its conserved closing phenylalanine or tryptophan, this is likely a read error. DNA of the CDR3: TGCGCCAGCAGCTTGGGACCCCAGAGGAACACTGAAGCTTTCTCT. Encoded protein: CASSLGPQRNTEAFS. The chain carries TRBV5-1 and TRBJ1-1; D is unclear. Trimming stripped 0 bases from V and 1 base from J, with 10 bases between. CDR1 SGHRS and CDR2 YFSETQ come from the germline V gene. The CDR3 totals 15 residues.

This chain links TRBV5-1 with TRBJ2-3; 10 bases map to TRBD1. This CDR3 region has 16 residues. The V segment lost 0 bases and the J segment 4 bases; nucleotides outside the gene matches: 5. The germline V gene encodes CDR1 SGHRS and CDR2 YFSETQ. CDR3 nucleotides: TGCGCCAGCAGCTTGGAGGTGACAGGGGGCTCAGATACGCAGTATTTT. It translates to CASSLEVTGGSDTQYF.

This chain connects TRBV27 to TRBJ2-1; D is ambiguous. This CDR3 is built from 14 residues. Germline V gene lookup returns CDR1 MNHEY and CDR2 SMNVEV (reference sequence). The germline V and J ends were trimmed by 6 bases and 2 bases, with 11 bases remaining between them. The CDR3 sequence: CASREATTYNEQFF. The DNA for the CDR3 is TGTGCCAGCAGAGAGGCTACAACCTACAATGAGCAGTTCTTC.

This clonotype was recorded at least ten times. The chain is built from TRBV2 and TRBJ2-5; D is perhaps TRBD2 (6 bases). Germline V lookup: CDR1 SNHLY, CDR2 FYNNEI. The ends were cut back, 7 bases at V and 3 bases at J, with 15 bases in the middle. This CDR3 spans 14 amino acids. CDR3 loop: CASTAGRREETQYF. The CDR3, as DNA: TGTGCCAGCACCGCGGGACGGAGAGAAGAGACCCAGTACTTC.

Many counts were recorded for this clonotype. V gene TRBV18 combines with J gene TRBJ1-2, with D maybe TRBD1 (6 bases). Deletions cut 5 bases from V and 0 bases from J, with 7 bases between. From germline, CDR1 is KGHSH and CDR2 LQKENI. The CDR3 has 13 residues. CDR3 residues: CASSRDTNYGYTF. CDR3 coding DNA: TGTGCCAGCTCAAGGGACACTAACTATGGCTACACCTTC.

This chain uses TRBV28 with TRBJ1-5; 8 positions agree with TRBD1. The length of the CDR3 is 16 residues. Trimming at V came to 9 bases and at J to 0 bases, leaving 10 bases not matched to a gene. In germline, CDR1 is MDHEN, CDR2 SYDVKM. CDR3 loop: CASLRTGSNSNQPQHF. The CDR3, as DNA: TGTGCCAGTCTAAGGACAGGGAGTAATAGCAATCAGCCCCAGCATTTT.

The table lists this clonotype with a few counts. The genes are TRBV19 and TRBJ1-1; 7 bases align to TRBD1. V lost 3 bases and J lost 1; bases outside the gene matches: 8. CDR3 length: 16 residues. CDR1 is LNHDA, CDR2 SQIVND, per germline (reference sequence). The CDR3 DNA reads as TGTGCCAGTAGTATGTCCAGGGGGTACGCGAACACTGAAGCTTTCTTT. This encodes CASSMSRGYANTEAFF.